The rows below give T cell receptor beta chains drawn from one sample of a study of blood T cell repertoires in COVID-19. The table came from immunoSEQ multiplex PCR; TCRdb's copy has only in-frame clones and leaves some out. The sample comprises approximately 480,000 clones, 89% of which are singletons, and over 0.7% rests with the top ten. Sequencing input: peripheral blood. The receptors shown here come from a man younger than 35 with COVID-19, enrolled during active disease. The CDR3 runs from the conserved cysteine through the conserved F or W. Fields, in order: J gene, D gene, V gene, clone size, CDR3 protein, CDR3 DNA. The D gene is left open where the match is weak. Size is omitted from some rows. Given values are once, few, many or a class for expanded clones.

TRBJ2-1 | NA | TRBV6-6 | NA | CASGGGEQFF | TGTGCCAGCGGTGGAGGTGAGCAGTTCTTC
TRBJ2-7 | TRBD1 | TRBV7-9 | NA | CASSFRGKTYEQYF | TGTGCCAGCAGCTTCAGGGGGAAGACCTACGAGCAGTACTTC
TRBJ2-7 | NA | TRBV6-5 | once | CASTAGPSYEQYF | TGTGCCAGCACAGCGGGTCCATCCTACGAGCAGTACTTC
TRBJ2-1 | TRBD1 | TRBV24-1 | NA | CATSEPGQGAYNEQFF | TGTGCCACCAGTGAGCCCGGACAGGGGGCCTACAATGAGCAGTTCTTC
TRBJ1-1 | NA | TRBV12-3/TRBV12-4 | NA | CASGGLEAFF | TGTGCCAGCGGAGGGCTTGAAGCTTTCTTT
TRBJ2-5 | TRBD1 | TRBV27 | NA | CASSGQGPQETQYF | TGTGCCAGCAGTGGACAGGGACCCCAAGAGACCCAGTACTTC
TRBJ2-7 | TRBD1 | TRBV13 | NA | CASSPAGQGATYEQYF | TGTGCCAGCAGCCCCGCGGGACAGGGGGCAACCTACGAGCAGTACTTC
TRBJ1-2 | NA | TRBV30 | NA | CAWSWGVYGYTF | TGTGCCTGGAGTTGGGGGGTGTATGGCTACACCTTC
TRBJ2-7 | NA | TRBV14 | NA | CASSLGGEQYF | TGTGCCAGCAGCCTTGGAGGCGAGCAGTACTTC
TRBJ1-5 | TRBD1 | TRBV2 | once | CASSVGDRSQPQHF | TGTGCCAGCAGTGTGGGGGACAGGAGTCAGCCCCAGCATTTT
TRBJ2-5 | TRBD2 | TRBV18 | once | CASSPLGGETQYF | TGTGCCAGCTCACCACTCGGGGGGGAGACCCAGTACTTC
TRBJ2-7 | NA | TRBV5-6 | NA | CASSLLGGLEQYF | TGTGCCAGCAGCTTGTTAGGGGGATTGGAGCAGTACTTC
TRBJ2-2 | NA | TRBV5-6 | NA | CASSLVSTGELFF | TGTGCCAGCAGCTTGGTGAGCACCGGGGAGCTGTTTTTT
TRBJ2-1 | NA | TRBV19 | NA | CASSRDRSPYNEQFF | TGTGCCAGTAGTAGAGACAGGTCCCCTTACAATGAGCAGTTCTTC
TRBJ1-2 | NA | TRBV2 | once | CASITSISYGYTF | TGTGCCAGCATTACAAGTATATCCTATGGCTACACCTTC
TRBJ2-3 | TRBD2 | TRBV5-6 | NA | CASSSTSGIGTDTQYF | TGTGCCAGCAGCTCTACTAGCGGGATAGGGACAGATACGCAGTATTTT
TRBJ1-5 | NA | TRBV7-9 | NA | CASSLDGGGNQPQHF | TGTGCCAGCAGCTTAGATGGGGGAGGAAATCAGCCCCAGCATTTT
TRBJ2-1 | TRBD2 | TRBV6-1 | few | CASSEIGGRAREQFF | TGTGCCAGCAGTGAAATCGGCGGGAGGGCCCGGGAGCAGTTCTTC
TRBJ1-1 | NA | TRBV2 | NA | CASSDSGGNTEAFF | TGTGCCAGCAGTGACTCGGGAGGGAACACTGAAGCTTTCTTT
TRBJ1-2 | TRBD1 | TRBV28 | few | CASSFADRDYGYTF | TGTGCCAGCAGTTTCGCCGACAGGGACTATGGCTACACCTTC
TRBJ1-1 | NA | TRBV19 | NA | CASSPRGNTEAFF | TGTGCCAGTAGTCCCAGGGGGAACACTGAAGCTTTCTTT
TRBJ1-6 | NA | TRBV20-1 | NA | CSVRTLGALHF | TGCAGTGTCCGGACGTTGGGAGCCCTCCACTTT
TRBJ2-2 | TRBD2 | TRBV6-5 | NA | CASSSGGTGELFF | TGTGCCAGCAGTTCGGGGGGGACCGGGGAGCTGTTTTTT
TRBJ2-7 | NA | TRBV7-9 | NA | CASSHRQLYEQYF | TGTGCCAGCAGCCATCGACAGCTCTACGAGCAGTACTTC
TRBJ1-1 | TRBD1 | TRBV6-5 | NA | CASSSFPGQQEAFF | TGTGCCAGCAGTTCCTTCCCGGGACAGCAAGAAGCTTTCTTT
TRBJ2-4 | NA | TRBV10-1 | few | CASTAPTRSINIQYF | TGCGCCAGCACCGCCCCCACGCGATCAATAAACATTCAGTACTTC
TRBJ2-3 | NA | TRBV2 | NA | CASSPSGVSTDTQYF | TGTGCCAGCAGTCCCTCCGGGGTTAGCACAGATACGCAGTATTTT
TRBJ1-1 | TRBD1 | TRBV19 | NA | CASSPRDRGGGAEAFF | TGTGCCAGTAGTCCCCGGGACAGGGGAGGTGGCGCTGAAGCTTTCTTT
TRBJ2-7 | TRBD2 | TRBV14 | NA | CASKLTGGPNEQYF | TGTGCCAGCAAATTGACGGGAGGGCCAAACGAGCAGTACTTC